This is a list of T cell receptor beta chains from one sample in a study of regulatory T cells in long-lasting Graves disease. TCRdb independently ran MiXCR on the multiplex PCR reads; one entry per CDR3 protein. The sample gives approximately 540,000 distinct CDR3 sequences, 9.5% to 15% of which show up once; more than 8% is in the top ten. These sequences were also reported in another study, on T cells in Graves' hyperthyroidism and ophthalmopathy.

The sequencing here drew on peripheral blood mononuclear cells (PBMCs), taken at new diagnosis, from a patient treated with antithyroid drugs. The receptors shown here come from a young woman with Graves disease. CDR3s include the opening cysteine and the closing phenylalanine or tryptophan. Fields, in order: D gene, V gene, clone size, J gene, CDR3 DNA, CDR3 protein. The D gene is left open where the match is weak. The size entry is marked missing in some rows and otherwise reads once, few, many or a size class.

d_gene: TRBD1; v_gene: TRBV24-1; abundance: NA; j_gene: TRBJ1-1; CDR3nt: TGTGCCACCAGTGATTCCACAGGGGAGGTCGGAGCTTTCTTT; CDR3aa: CATSDSTGEVGAFF
d_gene: TRBD2; v_gene: TRBV28; abundance: many; j_gene: TRBJ2-7; CDR3nt: TGTGCCAGCAGTGGGGCTAGCGGGAGGGATGGGAACGAGCAGTACTTC; CDR3aa: CASSGASGRDGNEQYF
d_gene: NA; v_gene: TRBV30; abundance: few; j_gene: TRBJ1-1; CDR3nt: TGTGCCTGGAGCGCTCCCGGGCCTTGGAGGGAAGCTTTCTTT; CDR3aa: CAWSAPGPWREAFF
d_gene: NA; v_gene: TRBV15; abundance: few; j_gene: TRBJ2-5; CDR3nt: TGTGCCACCAGCAGAGTTGCTTTGGGGCTCGGGGAGACCCAGTACTTC; CDR3aa: CATSRVALGLGETQYF
d_gene: NA; v_gene: TRBV20-1; abundance: many; j_gene: TRBJ2-1; CDR3nt: TGCAGTGCTAGGGATCTAGTGGAAGAGCAGTTCTTC; CDR3aa: CSARDLVEEQFF
d_gene: TRBD1; v_gene: TRBV15; abundance: NA; j_gene: TRBJ1-5; CDR3nt: TGTGCCACCAGCAGAGTGGGGACAGGGATGGTTCAGCCCCAGCATTTT; CDR3aa: CATSRVGTGMVQPQHF
d_gene: NA; v_gene: TRBV5-1; abundance: many; j_gene: TRBJ1-6; CDR3nt: TGCGCCAGCAGCCCGCGGGGAGGGGCGTCTAATTCACCCCTCCACTTT; CDR3aa: CASSPRGGASNSPLHF
d_gene: TRBD2; v_gene: TRBV7-9; abundance: many; j_gene: TRBJ2-5; CDR3nt: TGTGCCAGCAGCTTACCGGCTAGCGGGGGCCAAGAGACCCAGTACTTC; CDR3aa: CASSLPASGGQETQYF
d_gene: NA; v_gene: TRBV28; abundance: NA; j_gene: TRBJ1-3; CDR3nt: TGTGCCAGCGCTCCTCGGGGAAACACCATATATTTT; CDR3aa: CASAPRGNTIYF
d_gene: NA; v_gene: TRBV28; abundance: many; j_gene: TRBJ2-7; CDR3nt: TGTGCCAGCAGCCTACCCGACTGGTACGAGCAGTACTTC; CDR3aa: CASSLPDWYEQYF
d_gene: NA; v_gene: TRBV9; abundance: NA; j_gene: TRBJ2-3; CDR3nt: TGTGCCAGCAGCTCCTCGGGCCCAGATACGCAGTATTTT; CDR3aa: CASSSSGPDTQYF
d_gene: TRBD2; v_gene: TRBV3-1; abundance: few; j_gene: TRBJ2-2; CDR3nt: TGTGCCAGCAGCCGGACTAGCGGGAGGGAGCTGTTTTTT; CDR3aa: CASSRTSGRELFF
d_gene: TRBD1; v_gene: TRBV19; abundance: many; j_gene: TRBJ1-6; CDR3nt: TGTGCCAGTAGCTGGACAGGCCTAAATTCACCCCTCCACTTT; CDR3aa: CASSWTGLNSPLHF
d_gene: TRBD2; v_gene: TRBV3-1; abundance: NA; j_gene: TRBJ2-7; CDR3nt: TGTGCCAGCAGGGGTCGTAATAGCGGGAGTGGGTCCTACGAGCAGTACTTC; CDR3aa: CASRGRNSGSGSYEQYF
d_gene: TRBD2; v_gene: TRBV7-9; abundance: NA; j_gene: TRBJ2-7; CDR3nt: TGTGCCAGCAGTCGACTAGCCGAGCAGTACTTC; CDR3aa: CASSRLAEQYF
d_gene: NA; v_gene: TRBV2; abundance: NA; j_gene: TRBJ1-5; CDR3nt: TGTGCCAGCAGTTACACCCAAAATCAGCCCCAGCATTTT; CDR3aa: CASSYTQNQPQHF
d_gene: TRBD2; v_gene: TRBV19; abundance: NA; j_gene: TRBJ2-2; CDR3nt: TGTGCCAGTAGGGGACGACTAGCGGGACGGAACACCGGGGAGCTGTTTTTT; CDR3aa: CASRGRLAGRNTGELFF
d_gene: NA; v_gene: TRBV6-9; abundance: many; j_gene: TRBJ1-3; CDR3nt: TGTGCCAGCAGTTACGGAGCGGCCCGGTGGGATTTT; CDR3aa: CASSYGAARWDF
d_gene: NA; v_gene: TRBV11-2; abundance: NA; j_gene: TRBJ1-1; CDR3nt: TGTGCCAGCACCTCCGGATTCACGAACACTGAAGCTTTCTTT; CDR3aa: CASTSGFTNTEAFF
d_gene: TRBD1; v_gene: TRBV19; abundance: many; j_gene: TRBJ1-2; CDR3nt: TGTGCCAGTAGTATCCAGGGGGCCACGCTGGTTGGCTACACCTTC; CDR3aa: CASSIQGATLVGYTF
d_gene: NA; v_gene: TRBV19; abundance: few; j_gene: TRBJ1-1; CDR3nt: TGTGCCAGTAGTGGTGACCTTCCTACAAGGGCTTTCTTT; CDR3aa: CASSGDLPTRAFF
d_gene: TRBD1; v_gene: TRBV7-8; abundance: many; j_gene: TRBJ2-5; CDR3nt: TGTGCCAGCAGCATTAAAGGACAGGGGGAAGAGACCCAGTACTTC; CDR3aa: CASSIKGQGEETQYF
d_gene: TRBD2; v_gene: TRBV2; abundance: many; j_gene: TRBJ2-2; CDR3nt: TGTGCCAGCACGAGTAGGGATGGGGGGGCCGGGGAGCTGTTTTTT; CDR3aa: CASTSRDGGAGELFF
d_gene: NA; v_gene: TRBV7-9; abundance: few; j_gene: TRBJ1-1; CDR3nt: TGTGCCAGCAGCTTAGGCTTGGAGTGGGCTTTCTTT; CDR3aa: CASSLGLEWAFF
d_gene: NA; v_gene: TRBV20-1; abundance: many; j_gene: TRBJ2-7; CDR3nt: TGCAGTGCTAGAGGTGGGGTCAACGAGCAGTACTTC; CDR3aa: CSARGGVNEQYF
d_gene: NA; v_gene: TRBV28; abundance: many; j_gene: TRBJ2-5; CDR3nt: TGTGCCAGCAGTTTAAGACAGAGGGAAAAGACCCAGTACTTC; CDR3aa: CASSLRQREKTQYF
d_gene: TRBD1; v_gene: TRBV7-9; abundance: many; j_gene: TRBJ1-2; CDR3nt: TGTGCCAGCAGCCTAGGACAGGGTGCGCACTATGGCTACACCTTC; CDR3aa: CASSLGQGAHYGYTF
d_gene: NA; v_gene: TRBV11-3; abundance: many; j_gene: TRBJ2-2; CDR3nt: TGTGCCAGCAGTTTTCCCACCGGGGAGCTGTTTTTT; CDR3aa: CASSFPTGELFF
d_gene: NA; v_gene: TRBV28; abundance: many; j_gene: TRBJ1-6; CDR3nt: TGTGCCAGCAGATCTCTTGGACGGAGCCCGTTGAGAGATTCACCCCTCCACTTT; CDR3aa: CASRSLGRSPLRDSPLHF
d_gene: NA; v_gene: TRBV11-2; abundance: many; j_gene: TRBJ2-7; CDR3nt: TGTGCCAGCAGCTTACCTCCTAGGGAAAAGTACTTC; CDR3aa: CASSLPPREKYF
d_gene: TRBD2; v_gene: TRBV7-2; abundance: many; j_gene: TRBJ2-1; CDR3nt: TGTGCCAGCAACCCCCAGGGGCTAGCGGGGAATGAGCAGTTCTTC; CDR3aa: CASNPQGLAGNEQFF
d_gene: NA; v_gene: TRBV20-1; abundance: many; j_gene: TRBJ2-3; CDR3nt: TGCAGTGCTAGTCCCCCTCTGCGGCGAGCAGATACGCAGTATTTT; CDR3aa: CSASPPLRRADTQYF
d_gene: TRBD1; v_gene: TRBV18; abundance: many; j_gene: TRBJ2-7; CDR3nt: TGTGCCAGCTCACTCGGGACAGACGCTTCCTACGAGCAGTACTTC; CDR3aa: CASSLGTDASYEQYF
d_gene: TRBD1; v_gene: TRBV3-1; abundance: many; j_gene: TRBJ1-2; CDR3nt: TGTGCCAGCAGCCAGGGACAGGGGTATGGCTACACCTTC; CDR3aa: CASSQGQGYGYTF
d_gene: NA; v_gene: TRBV4-1; abundance: many; j_gene: TRBJ2-2; CDR3nt: TGCGCCAGCAGCCAAGATCACACAGGGCCGAACACCGGGGAGCTGTTTTTT; CDR3aa: CASSQDHTGPNTGELFF
d_gene: NA; v_gene: TRBV4-1; abundance: many; j_gene: TRBJ1-2; CDR3nt: TGCGCCAGCAGCCAACCGTTGAGGGGATCCGGCTATGGCTACACCTTC; CDR3aa: CASSQPLRGSGYGYTF
d_gene: TRBD1; v_gene: TRBV12-3/TRBV12-4; abundance: many; j_gene: TRBJ2-7; CDR3nt: TGTGCCAGCAGCTGGGGGACAGCCTACGAGCAGTACTTC; CDR3aa: CASSWGTAYEQYF
d_gene: NA; v_gene: TRBV11-3; abundance: few; j_gene: TRBJ2-7; CDR3nt: TGTGCCAGCAGCCCAGACTTCGGGTACGAGCAGTACTTC; CDR3aa: CASSPDFGYEQYF
d_gene: NA; v_gene: TRBV11-3; abundance: many; j_gene: TRBJ2-7; CDR3nt: TGTGCCAGCAGCCCCCGGCACTACTCCTCCGAGCAGTACTTC; CDR3aa: CASSPRHYSSEQYF
d_gene: NA; v_gene: TRBV4-1; abundance: few; j_gene: TRBJ1-3; CDR3nt: TGCGCCAGCAGCCAAGAACGGCCCTCTGGAAACACCATATATTTT; CDR3aa: CASSQERPSGNTIYF
d_gene: NA; v_gene: TRBV19; abundance: many; j_gene: TRBJ1-1; CDR3nt: TGTGCCAGTACTCAGTCGAGGAACACTGAAGCTTTCTTT; CDR3aa: CASTQSRNTEAFF
d_gene: TRBD1; v_gene: TRBV9; abundance: many; j_gene: TRBJ1-1; CDR3nt: TGTGCCAGCAGCGCCGGGACAGGGGTCCTAGAGGTTGAAGCTTTCTTT; CDR3aa: CASSAGTGVLEVEAFF
d_gene: NA; v_gene: TRBV2; abundance: many; j_gene: TRBJ1-1; CDR3nt: TGTGCCAGCAGTGTTTGGGACACGCTAATTGAAGCTTTCTTT; CDR3aa: CASSVWDTLIEAFF
d_gene: TRBD1; v_gene: TRBV4-1; abundance: NA; j_gene: TRBJ2-2; CDR3nt: TGCGCCAGCAGCCTTGGACAGGGGTGGACCGGGGAGCTGTTTTTT; CDR3aa: CASSLGQGWTGELFF
d_gene: NA; v_gene: TRBV4-1; abundance: many; j_gene: TRBJ1-1; CDR3nt: TGCGCCAGCAGCCCTCGACCGGTGAACACTGAAGCTTTCTTT; CDR3aa: CASSPRPVNTEAFF
d_gene: NA; v_gene: TRBV7-2; abundance: many; j_gene: TRBJ1-6; CDR3nt: TGTGCCAGCAGCTTTTACGGCAGCTCCTATAATTCACCCCTCCACTTT; CDR3aa: CASSFYGSSYNSPLHF
d_gene: NA; v_gene: TRBV20-1; abundance: NA; j_gene: TRBJ1-5; CDR3nt: TGCAGTGCCCTTGGAGGCACTCAGCCCCAGCATTTT; CDR3aa: CSALGGTQPQHF